This T cell receptor beta chain is drawn from a study of T cells in women clearing cervical HPV infection (dated by TCRdb to about 2018). For context, the study as a whole: Cases were some 24 women with histologically confirmed HPV16-related CIN3 or worse, including a couple of invasive cancers. Blood from cases was collected at the visit at which the lesion was first identified, whereas blood from controls was collected once infection was no longer detected. An exploratory proof-of-principle case-control study, nested within the Guanacaste HPV Natural History Study in Costa Rica, was conducted to compare TCR repertoires across cervical HPV16 outcomes. Cases had a median age of approximately 35 years and controls had a median age of about 41, with no significant differences in baseline characteristics. The controls were about two dozen women whose single incident HPV16 infection cleared within 12 months with no development of precancer or cancer. The parent cohort enrolled approximately 9,200 women aged 18 or older in Guanacaste, Costa Rica, during about 1993 to 1994 and followed them for approximately 7 years. Because only a few women had HLA typing data, the possibility that HLA type acted as a confounder could not be ruled out. Cases and controls were matched on year of sample collection and on age within five years. Among cases, blood sampling occurred a median of about 150 days after lesion detection, with an interquartile range of roughly 85 to 220 days. Five blinded duplicates per group were added as quality controls, so that about 60 samples were obtained: some 50 participants and some 10 replicates. Study-wide conclusions, independent of this receptor: Whether associations preceded infection or resulted from infection could not be shown with the cross-sectional design, and effector/memory subsets and HPV-specific T cells were not isolated. Because the number of T cells in each sample was unknown, differences in richness could reflect differing T-cell content rather than repertoire biology. TCR repertoire richness was significantly higher in CIN3+ cases than in controls across sequencing depths, while evenness did not differ. By combining richness with V gene abundances, random forest classifiers separated cases from controls with an estimated AUC of about 0.86. Cases had lower TRBV6-7 relative abundance than controls (about 0.1% versus 0.15%; Bonferroni P = 0.0008).

This clone is medium-sized (0.01 to 0.1%) by its frequency; no count is available. No antigen is known for it. The read terminates 3 residues ahead of where the CDR3 ends, so the germline J gene completes it. TCR beta CDR3 regions were amplified by multiplex PCR using the immunoSEQ assay from an average of approximately 1,200 ng genomic DNA per sample. The assay corrected primer bias using a complete synthetic TCR repertoire to establish an amplification baseline. Amplicons were sequenced on the Illumina platform. As for the original processing: Sequence errors were corrected by clustering with frequency ratios and a modified nearest-neighbor algorithm, and the sequences were then analyzed in the immunoSEQ Analyzer using IMGT gene definitions. At each rarefaction depth, TCR richness and evenness were averaged across 20 rarefaction repeats, and samples with fewer sequences than that depth were excluded. V, D and J gene relative abundances were compared between groups with Wilcoxon rank sum tests, applying FDR correction. In the blinded duplicates, the intraclass correlation was 90% to 96% for TCR richness and averaged about 79% across fewer than 80 gene segments. The clones in this table, taken by TCRdb from immuneACCESS, are in-frame only. Not every clone is retained; where verified, under half of the shortfall comes from an unresolved V gene, and the cause of the rest is unknown. D and trimming come from the DNA, and the V and J calls and clone size come from that table. The sample table holds tens of thousands of clones. Over 7.5% of the sample rests with the top ten.

Every participant had a single incident cervical HPV16 infection, and prevalent HPV16 infections were excluded. Cervical HPV DNA was detected with MY09/MY11 PCR, and genotyping was done with dot-blot hybridization. About 15 mL of heparinized blood were centrifuged, and the buffy coat was aliquoted, frozen at -30°C, then stored at -80°C. Genomic DNA was extracted from buffy coat specimens using QIAGEN kits. The CDR3 sequence holds 15 residues, the cysteine and phenylalanine included. The DNA has 36 bases, all within the CDR3, and is read from base 1. The germline V gene supplies CDR1 SGHTA and CDR2 FQGTGA. V is shortened by 0 bases, J by 0 bases, and the region joining them spans 7 bases.

Material: blood buffy coat. The V and J segments used are TRBV7-3 and TRBJ2-3, and TRBD1 may be the D gene, going by 6 matching bases. The TCR was taken from a woman between 18 and 70 years old with a cervical HPV16 infection that either progressed to CIN3+ or cleared (not recorded which). Incomplete CDR3 DNA: TGTGCCAGCAGCTTAACGGGGGCTAGCACAGATACG. Its translation is CASSLTGASTDT. The CDR3 as a whole reads CASSLTGASTDTQYF.